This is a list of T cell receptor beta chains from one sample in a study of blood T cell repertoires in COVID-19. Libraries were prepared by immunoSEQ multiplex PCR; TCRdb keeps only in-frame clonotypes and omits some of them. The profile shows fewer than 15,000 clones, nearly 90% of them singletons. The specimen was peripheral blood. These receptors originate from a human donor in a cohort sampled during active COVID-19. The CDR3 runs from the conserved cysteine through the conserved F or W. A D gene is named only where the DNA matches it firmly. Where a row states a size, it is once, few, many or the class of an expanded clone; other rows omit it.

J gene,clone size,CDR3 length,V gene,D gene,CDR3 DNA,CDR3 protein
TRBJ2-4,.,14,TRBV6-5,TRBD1,TGTGCCAGCACCCCCCCGGACAGGAAAAACATTCAGTACTTC,CASTPPDRKNIQYF
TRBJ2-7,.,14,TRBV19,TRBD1,TGTGCCAGTAGTTCCCGGGACAGGGGGGGCGAGCAGTACTTC,CASSSRDRGGEQYF
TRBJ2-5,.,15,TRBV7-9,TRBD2,TGTGCCAGCAGCACCACTAGCGGGGGGGCAGAGACCCAGTACTTC,CASSTTSGGAETQYF
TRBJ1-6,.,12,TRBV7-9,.,TGTGCCAGCAGCTGGGGGGGTTCACCCCTCCACTTT,CASSWGGSPLHF
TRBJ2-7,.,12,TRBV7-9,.,TGTGCCAGCAGCGAGAGCTCCTACGAGCAGTACTTC,CASSESSYEQYF
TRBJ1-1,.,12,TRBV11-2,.,TGTGCCAGCAGCTTGGCAGGGGATGAAGCTTTCTTT,CASSLAGDEAFF
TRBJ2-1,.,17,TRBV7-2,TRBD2,TGTGCCAGCAGACCCCATGGCGGACTAGCGGAACCAAATGAGCAGTTCTTC,CASRPHGGLAEPNEQFF
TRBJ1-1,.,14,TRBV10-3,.,TGTGCCATCCGGGGAGGGGCGCAGGACACTGAAGCTTTCTTT,CAIRGGAQDTEAFF
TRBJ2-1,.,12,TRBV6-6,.,TGTGCCAGCAGCGGCTCCTACAATGAGCAGTTCTTC,CASSGSYNEQFF
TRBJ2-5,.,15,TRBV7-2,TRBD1,TGTGCCAGCAGCTCCCGACAGGGATCCCAAGAGACCCAGTACTTC,CASSSRQGSQETQYF
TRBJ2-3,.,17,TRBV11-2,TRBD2,TGTGCCAGCAGCTCTGGGGCTAGCGGGGGGGCCGTGGATACGCAGTATTTT,CASSSGASGGAVDTQYF
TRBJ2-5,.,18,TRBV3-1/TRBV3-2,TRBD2,TGTGCCAGCAGCCGGACTAGCGGGGGGGCCGGTAGCCAAGAGACCCAGTACTTC,CASSRTSGGAGSQETQYF
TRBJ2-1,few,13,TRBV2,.,TGTGCCAGCACGGTACAGGGGGGGAATGAGCAGTTCTTC,CASTVQGGNEQFF
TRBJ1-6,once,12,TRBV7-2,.,TGTGCCAGCAGCTTGGGGGCTTCACCCCTCCACTTT,CASSLGASPLHF
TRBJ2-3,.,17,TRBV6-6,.,TGTGCCAGCAGTCAGGGCGACGGGACATATAGCACAGATACGCAGTATTTT,CASSQGDGTYSTDTQYF
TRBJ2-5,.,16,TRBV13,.,TGTGCCAGCAGCTTATCGGGCGGGGAGTACCAAGAGACCCAGTACTTC,CASSLSGGEYQETQYF
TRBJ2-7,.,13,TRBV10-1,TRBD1,TGCGCCAGCAGCCCCGGGACAGCCTACGAGCAGTACTTC,CASSPGTAYEQYF
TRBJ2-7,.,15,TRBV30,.,TGTGCCTGGAGTCCGGGATCCCCAGGACGGTACGAGCAGTACTTC,CAWSPGSPGRYEQYF
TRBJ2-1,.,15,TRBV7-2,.,TGTGCCAGCAGCTCAACCGGGACTCCCGCCAATGAGCAGTTCTTC,CASSSTGTPANEQFF
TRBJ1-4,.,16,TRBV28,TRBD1,TGTGCCAGCAGCACCAGACAGGGGAGGACTAATGAAAAACTGTTTTTT,CASSTRQGRTNEKLFF
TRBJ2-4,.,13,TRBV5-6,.,TGTGCCAGCAGCTCCAACCCCGGTGCCATTCAGTACTTC,CASSSNPGAIQYF
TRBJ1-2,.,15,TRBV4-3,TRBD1,TGCGCCAGCAGCCAACCTGGGACAGCCACCGGGGGCTACACCTTC,CASSQPGTATGGYTF
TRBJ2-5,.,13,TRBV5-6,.,TGTGCCAGCAGCTTGGCGGGGGTGGAGACCCAGTACTTC,CASSLAGVETQYF
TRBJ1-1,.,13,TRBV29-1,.,TGCAGCGGCTCACAGGGAATGAACACTGAAGCTTTCTTT,CSGSQGMNTEAFF
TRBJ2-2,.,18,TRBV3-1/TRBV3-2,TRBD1,TGTGCCAGCAGCCCCTTTTCCCCTTGGACAGGGACTCCCGGGGAGCTGTTTTTT,CASSPFSPWTGTPGELFF
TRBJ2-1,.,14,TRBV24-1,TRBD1,TGTGCCACCAGTGACGCCGGGACAGCCAATGAGCAGTTCTTC,CATSDAGTANEQFF
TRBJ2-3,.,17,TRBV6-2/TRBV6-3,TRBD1,TGTGCCAGCAGTTATCCCGACAGGGAATCTAGCACAGATACGCAGTATTTT,CASSYPDRESSTDTQYF
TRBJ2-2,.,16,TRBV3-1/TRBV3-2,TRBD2,TGTGCCAGCAGCCCACCGAATAGCGGGCACACCGGGGAGCTGTTTTTT,CASSPPNSGHTGELFF
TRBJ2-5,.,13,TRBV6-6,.,TGTGCCAGCAGTCAACAGGGACAAGAGACCCAGTACTTC,CASSQQGQETQYF
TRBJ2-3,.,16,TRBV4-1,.,TGCGCCAGCAGCCAAGAGCTCAGGGCCCTTCTTGATACGCAGTATTTT,CASSQELRALLDTQYF
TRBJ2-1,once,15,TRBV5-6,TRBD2,TGTGCCAGCAGCTTGCTTCTAGCGGGGGCAGGTGAGCAGTTCTTC,CASSLLLAGAGEQFF
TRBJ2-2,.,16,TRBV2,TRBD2,TGTGCCAGCAGGCCGAGGAGCGGGGGACACACCGGGGAGCTGTTTTTT,CASRPRSGGHTGELFF
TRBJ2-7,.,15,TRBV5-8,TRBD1,TGTGCCAGCAGCTGGGAACAGGGGACCTCCTACGAGCAGTACTTC,CASSWEQGTSYEQYF
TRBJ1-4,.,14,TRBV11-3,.,TGTGCCAGCAGCTTCGGGGTTGGTAATGAAAAACTGTTTTTT,CASSFGVGNEKLFF
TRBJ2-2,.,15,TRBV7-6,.,TGTGCCAGCACCAACCCCGTCAGGGACACCGGGGAGCTGTTTTTT,CASTNPVRDTGELFF
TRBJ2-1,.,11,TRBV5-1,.,TGCGCCAGCAGCTTGTATGATGAGCAGTTCTTC,CASSLYDEQFF
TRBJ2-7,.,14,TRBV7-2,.,TGTGCCAGCAGCTTAATGGGAGGACCCTACGAGCAGTACTTC,CASSLMGGPYEQYF
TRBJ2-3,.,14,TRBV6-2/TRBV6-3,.,TGTGCCAGCAGCCTAATGGGCAACACAGATACGCAGTATTTT,CASSLMGNTDTQYF
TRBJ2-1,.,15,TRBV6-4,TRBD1,TGTGCCAGCAGTGACTCGACAGGGGGCTACAATGAGCAGTTCTTC,CASSDSTGGYNEQFF
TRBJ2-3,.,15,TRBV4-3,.,TGCGCCAGCAGCCAAGGAAACTACGAGACAGATACGCAGTATTTT,CASSQGNYETDTQYF
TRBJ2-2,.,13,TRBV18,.,TGTGCCAGCTCACCACGAGAGGACGGGGAGCTGTTTTTT,CASSPREDGELFF
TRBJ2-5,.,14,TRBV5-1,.,TGCGCCAGCAGCTTGGGGCAGGGAATAGAGACCCAGTACTTC,CASSLGQGIETQYF
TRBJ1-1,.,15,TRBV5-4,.,TGTGCCAGCAGCCGTGTTGCCGGGACATCTCCTGAAGCTTTCTTT,CASSRVAGTSPEAFF
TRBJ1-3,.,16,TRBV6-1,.,TGTGCCAGCAGTGATGACCGGGGGGCGACAGGAAACACCATATATTTT,CASSDDRGATGNTIYF
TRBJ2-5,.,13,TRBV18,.,TGTGCCAGCTCACCACGTAGCGAAGAGACCCAGTACTTC,CASSPRSEETQYF
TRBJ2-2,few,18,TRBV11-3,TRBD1,TGTGCCAGCAGCTTGGACCTCGGACAGGGGGCTGTCGCCGGGGAGCTGTTTTTT,CASSLDLGQGAVAGELFF
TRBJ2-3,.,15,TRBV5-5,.,TGTGCCAGCAGCCTTCGCGGGGTTCTCACAGATACGCAGTATTTT,CASSLRGVLTDTQYF
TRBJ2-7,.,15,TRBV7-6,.,TGTGCCAGCAGCTTAGATGGGGGAGGCAGGATCGAGCAGTACTTC,CASSLDGGGRIEQYF
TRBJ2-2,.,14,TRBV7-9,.,TGTGCCAGCAGCTTAGGGACTAACACCGGGGAGCTGTTTTTT,CASSLGTNTGELFF
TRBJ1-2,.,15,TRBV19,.,TGTGCCAGTAGTATCCTGACAGAACCTAACTATGGCTACACCTTC,CASSILTEPNYGYTF